The present TCR beta chain was sequenced within a study of T-cell reconstitution after alpha-beta-depleted transplantation in children. The J segment lost 7 bases and the V segment lost 0 bases, leaving 9 bases of the junction unmatched. CDR1 is SGDLS, CDR2 YYNGEE, per germline. The CDR3 is 16 residues long. During its preparation, the TCRbeta library received unique molecular identifiers. TCRdb itself ran the PCR reads through MiXCR, one entry per CDR3 protein. The repertoire has 500,000 or so distinct CDR3 sequences, 30% to 35% of them found once; the top ten carry 2% to 2.5%. The TCR comes from a human donor who donated a stem cell graft to a child with aplastic anemia. This chain links TRBV9 with TRBJ1-4, with TRBD1 matching 7 bases. Sequencing used PBMCs from the stem cell graft donor, obtained from the stem cell graft. The CDR3 is CASSVGATGEGEKLFF. The CDR3 region has the DNA TGTGCCAGCAGCGTAGGGGCAACAGGGGAGGGTGAAAAACTGTTTTTT.